The entry below describes one TCR beta chain. The target of this receptor is not known. The junction differs from germline at one of its ends, possibly a read error. The time point label of this sample denotes: about a year on ibrutinib. For TCR beta library preparation, around 2 micrograms of genomic DNA were isolated from cryopreserved PBMCs. High-throughput TCR beta sequencing was performed on longitudinal blood samples from CLL patients receiving ibrutinib monotherapy. The patients took part in an open-label, single-center phase 2 trial of ibrutinib monotherapy. The CDR3 contains 15 residues, cysteine and phenylalanine counted. The only DNA kept is the CDR3, 45 bases in frame from the first base. From a lookup of the germline V gene (reference sequence), CDR1 and CDR2 are SSHAT and FNYEAQ. The goal of deep resolution MiSeq sequencing was a depth between 1 in 1 million and 1 in 200,000 T cells, and coverage averaged 10x per clonotype. The immunoSEQ hsTCRB Kit was used to generate the TCR beta libraries. The published analysis was carried out like this. The data were analyzed with ImmunoSEQ Analyzer and ImmunoSEQ Data Assistant, and V, D and J gene assignments followed IMGT definitions. Clonality, which ranges from 0 to 1, was calculated by subtracting the normalized Shannon entropy of productive rearrangement frequencies from one. Public clonotype analysis was restricted to overrepresented clonotypes comprising at least 0.05% of each patient's repertoire. Repertoires from about a dozen age-matched healthy donors in immuneACCESS were used as clonality controls. TCRdb limited this immuneACCESS table to in-frame rearrangements with V and J called. A share of clones is missing; checked studies link under half to unresolved V genes, and the rest is unexplained. The V and J calls and the clone size are those of that table, but D and trimming were determined from the DNA. The sample table contains just over 200,000 clones; only one count was recorded for nearly 80% of them. Over 9.5% of the sample belongs to the ten largest clones.

The data belong to a study of cytotoxic CD8 clonotypes in ibrutinib-treated CLL listed by TCRdb under 2021. Describing the broader study: The cohort was composed of some twelve relapsed/refractory and roughly 16 treatment-naive patients; IGHV unmutated status was identified in 17 patients. Partial responses were observed in roughly 25 patients and complete responses in 2; after a median follow-up of roughly 72 months, remission was maintained in approximately 15 patients and progression was observed in some twelve. Response samples were taken after a median of about a year on treatment, ranging from roughly 6 to 36 months. On average, each sample had about 260,000 productive templates and tens of thousands of productive rearrangements. Longitudinal samples were obtainable from 26 of the 86 participants in the trial. Cryopreserved peripheral blood mononuclear cells were obtained prior to treatment, at the time of response, and at either disease progression or sustained remission. Every remission and progressive disease sample was obtained while ibrutinib was still being received by the patients.

What the work shows at the level of the full study, not this receptor alone: Public clonotypes were rare and either contracted or stayed stable during treatment, and the rise in clonality at ibrutinib response reflected the expansion of private clonotypes. Baseline clonality exceeded that of age-matched healthy donors and correlated strongly with circulating CD8+ T-cell counts. At ibrutinib response clonality went up, during sustained remission it held steady, and at progression it dropped back toward baseline. Sampling times were not matched between patients in sustained remission and patients whose disease was progressing, and lymph node repertoires were not examined.

The sequence came from a human donor with chronic lymphocytic leukemia. The specimen was PBMCs, collected after 12 months of ibrutinib treatment. The chain uses TRBV7-7 and TRBJ2-2; the D segment could be TRBD1, given 5 matching bases. Here the CDR3 is given as CASSSDSQNTGELFF. Here is the DNA: TGTGCTAGCAGCTCCGACAGCCAAAACACCGGGGAGCTGTTTTTT.